The subject of this entry is one T cell receptor beta chain. The antigen is unknown. The CDR3 covers 13 residues. Germline V gene data show CDR1 as SEHNR and CDR2 as FQNEAQ (reference sequence). The trim removed 4 bases at V and 10 bases at J, leaving 9 bases unmatched. This sample was included in a study of T cell responses to AZD1222 COVID-19 vaccine. Regarding the study as a whole: No repertoire was sampled before or during the peak T cell response, only after it.

Libraries were prepared by immunoSEQ multiplex PCR; TCRdb keeps only in-frame clonotypes and omits some of them. Of about 130,000 clones listed, approximately 93% were seen once; the top ten hold approximately 0.85%. The sample here was peripheral blood, taken on day 0 of AZD1222 vaccination. The origin of this receptor is an adult in good health. J is TRBJ1-1 and V is TRBV7-9; the match to TRBD1 covers 7 bases. The CDR3: CASSSHQGGPAFF. For the CDR3, the DNA is TGTGCCAGCAGCTCGCATCAGGGGGGTCCAGCTTTCTTT.